This TCR beta chain derives from a study of T cell clones after liver transplantation. On the study more broadly: Post-transplant blood was tracked for graft-donor-reactive T cell clones identified in a pre-transplant mixed lymphocyte reaction.

Findings of the study overall: A significant post-transplant drop in circulating graft-donor-reactive CD4 TCRbeta sequences occurred in most of the 8 subjects.

For this clone: What it binds is unknown.

This table comes from immunoSEQ multiplex PCR, and its TCRdb copy is limited to in-frame clones, with some not included. The sample yields around 75,000 clones, roughly 80% seen once. V lost 9 bases and J 3 bases, leaving 11 bases between the germline ends. Germline CDR1 is MDHEN and CDR2 is SYDVKM. This CDR3 has 12 residues. The sequenced sample was CD4+ T cells from blood, obtained 48 months after liver transplant. The TCR sequence derives from a human patient who received a liver transplant. The graft donor may have given rise to some T cells. The V gene is TRBV28, the J gene TRBJ1-1, with unresolved D. The CDR3 is CASSKVYTEAFF. CDR3 in DNA: TGTGCCAGTTCAAAGGTTTACACTGAAGCTTTCTTT.